This entry features one T cell receptor (beta chain) sequence. No antigen is known for it. The entry originates in a study of shared clonotypes between healthy human individuals. Whole-study findings and limits: Relative to clonotypes present in all four donors, those not shared had lower generation probabilities.

V was trimmed by 3 bases and J by 7 bases, leaving 15 bases between them. The CDR3 runs to 15 residues. Germline loops: CDR1 MGHRA, CDR2 YSYEKL. The authors distributed each subset's genomic DNA evenly over several immunoSEQ plates. Repertoires were generated with immunoSEQ multiplex PCR, while TCRdb's copy carries only in-frame clones and drops some. Of about 2.4 million clones listed, approximately 92% are singletons. CD4+ cells were split into CD45RA+ naive and CD45RA-negative memory subsets. The specimen was naive CD4+ T cells sorted from blood. The subset is: CD45RA+ positively selected. V gene TRBV4-1 combines with J gene TRBJ2-2; possibly TRBD2 for D (5 bases). The TCR comes from a man aged 18 to 30 in good health. The chain's CDR3 is CASSQRASGNGELFF. CDR3 coding DNA: TGCGCCAGCAGCCAGCGGGCTTCTGGTAACGGGGAGCTGTTTTTT.